These 21 T cell receptor beta chains share one sample of origin, sequenced in a study of blood T cell repertoires in COVID-19. Here immunoSEQ multiplex PCR was the method, and the copy in TCRdb shows in-frame clones only, minus some. The sample consists of about 380,000 clones, more than 75% of them appearing once. What was sequenced was PBMCs or T cells enriched from blood (not recorded which). These receptors all come from a woman between 18 and 29 years old who had recovered from COVID-19.

The chain joins TRBV2 to TRBJ1-1; D is ambiguous. This CDR3 comprises 13 residues. The V end was cut by 5 bases, the J end by 5 bases, with 12 bases between. Per the germline V gene, CDR1 is SNHLY and CDR2 is FYNNEI. The CDR3 sequence: CASSPVRGTEAFF. The DNA for the CDR3 is TGTGCCAGCAGTCCTGTGAGAGGGACTGAAGCTTTCTTT.

DNA for the CDR3: TGTGCCAGCATGCGGGTGCCCTACGAGCAGTACTTC. Translating gives CASMRVPYEQYF. The chain is built from TRBV25-1 and TRBJ2-7; D may be TRBD2 (5 bases). Germline-derived CDR1 and CDR2 are MGHDK and SYGVNS. The V gene lost 7 bases and the J gene lost 2 bases, with 9 bases spanning the gap. CDR3 length: 12 amino acids.

This clone appeared a few times. The J gene is TRBJ2-2, the V gene TRBV18; D may be TRBD1 (6 bases). The germline gives CDR1 KGHSH, CDR2 LQKENI. Between the trimmed V and J ends, which lost 6 bases and 1 base, there was a span of 9 bases. This CDR3 has 14 amino acids. The CDR3 protein is CASSLGQNTGELFF. As DNA, the CDR3 is TGTGCCAGCTCGCTGGGACAGAACACCGGGGAGCTGTTTTTT.

This chain links TRBV13 with TRBJ2-7; 8 nucleotides agree with TRBD2. This CDR3 contains 14 residues. Germline V gives CDR1 PRHDT, CDR2 FYEKMQ (reference sequence). The V segment lost 8 bases and the J segment 4 bases; nucleotides outside the gene matches: 10. CDR3 nucleotides: TGTGCCAGCCGTCGCGCGGGGGGCAAGTACGAGCAGTACTTC. Protein: CASRRAGGKYEQYF.

The chain joins TRBV7-2 to TRBJ2-3, with 7 bases matching TRBD1. CDR3 length equals 15 residues. CDR1 and CDR2 from the germline V gene are SGHTA and FQGNSA. V dropped 1 base and J dropped 6; count of bases not matched to a gene: 7. CDR3 in DNA: TGTGCCAGCAGCTTAGGGCGACAGGGATGGGATACGCAGTATTTT. This codes for CASSLGRQGWDTQYF.

This clone was observed a single time. The CDR3 DNA sequence: TGTGCCACCAGCGGGGACAGGGGGCCGCAAAAACTGTTTTTT. This translates into CATSGDRGPQKLFF. The gene calls are TRBV15 and TRBJ1-4, with 12 bases that match TRBD1. J gave up 9 bases and V 5 bases, and 4 bases lay outside the gene matches. The CDR3 sequence is 14 residues long. Per germline, CDR1 LNHNV and CDR2 YYDKDF (reference sequence).

The rearrangement joins TRBV7-2 to TRBJ2-4; maybe TRBD1 (6 bases). There are 14 residues in the CDR3. Looked up from germline, CDR1 is SGHTA and CDR2 is FQGNSA. V was trimmed by 6 bases and J by 1 base, leaving 10 bases between them. Written as DNA, the CDR3 is TGTGCCAGCAGTCGCGACAGGGCCAAAAACATTCAGTACTTC. Translating gives CASSRDRAKNIQYF.

The chain is built from TRBV30 and TRBJ1-1; D remains unclear. The CDR3 sequence is 17 residues long. V was cut by 0 bases and J by 7 bases, with 24 bases left in between. CDR1 and CDR2 (germline): GTSNPN, SVGIG (reference sequence). The CDR3 nucleotides read TGTGCCTGGAGTGTACTAATCGGCGACCCCTCATCGGTTGAAGCTTTCTTT. Amino acid sequence: CAWSVLIGDPSSVEAFF.

The chain links TRBV6-6 to TRBJ2-1; tentative D call: TRBD2 (7 bases). CDR1 and CDR2 from the germline V gene are MNHNY and SVGAGI (reference sequence). This CDR3 comprises 12 residues. V was cut by 6 bases and J by 9 bases, with 12 bases left in between. CDR3: CASSRGASEQFF. The DNA of the CDR3 is TGTGCCAGCAGCCGGGGGGCGTCTGAGCAGTTCTTC.

The rearrangement joins TRBV7-8 to TRBJ2-7, with TRBD1 as a possible D gene (5 bases). CDR3 length: 14 residues. CDR1 and CDR2 (germline): SGHVS, FQNEAQ. Trimming removed 3 bases from V and 5 bases from J, with 14 bases in between. The CDR3 protein is CASSFLGELDEQYF. The CDR3 DNA follows: TGTGCCAGCAGCTTCCTAGGGGAATTGGACGAGCAGTACTTC. Combining the CDR3 with reference TRBV7-8 and TRBJ2-7 gives the whole variable domain GAGVSQSPRYKVAKRGQDVALRCDPISGHVSLFWYQQALGQGPEFLTYFQNEAQLDKSGLPSDRFFAERPEGSVSTLKIQRTQQEDSAVYLCASSFLGELDEQYFGPGTRLTVT.

In nucleotides, the CDR3 is TGCGCCAGCAGCTTCCGGGACAGGGGAAGGGGACTGTTTTTT. Amino acid sequence: CASSFRDRGRGLFF. The chain couples TRBV5-1 to TRBJ1-4, with 10 nucleotides matching TRBD1. V gave up 2 bases and J gave up 13 bases; unmatched junction bases: 8. The CDR3 consists of 14 residues. Germline assignment: CDR1 SGHRS and CDR2 YFSETQ. Looking up the rest from reference TRBV5-1 and TRBJ1-4 gives the full variable domain: KAGVTQTPRYLIKTRGQQVTLSCSPISGHRSVSWYQQTPGQGLQFLFEYFSETQRNKGNFPGRFSGRQFSNSRSEMNVSTLELGDSALYLCASSFRDRGRGLFFGSGTQLSVL.

This sequence joins TRBV5-1 and TRBJ1-2; the match to TRBD1 covers 7 bases. Germline V gene data show CDR1 as SGHRS and CDR2 as YFSETQ. After removal of 3 bases from V and 6 bases from J, the junction contained 5 bases not matched to a gene. This CDR3 has 13 amino acids. As DNA, the CDR3 is TGCGCCAGCAGCTCTGACAGGGTCCATGGCTACACCTTC. This sequence encodes CASSSDRVHGYTF.

The chain recombines TRBV4-2 with TRBJ1-4; D not certain. The CDR3 sequence is 13 residues long. CDR1 and CDR2 from the germline V gene are LGHNA and YNFKEQ. Trimming cost V 0 bases and J 6 bases, with 5 bases left between them. CDR3 DNA sequence: TGTGCCAGCAGCCAAGAATGGCATGAAAAACTGTTTTTT. Protein sequence: CASSQEWHEKLFF.

The chain employs TRBV4-3 and TRBJ2-7; TRBD2 is a possible D gene (6 bases). V lost 1 base and J lost 0, with 19 bases in between. Looked up from germline, CDR1 is LGHNA and CDR2 is YSLEER. The CDR3 length is 18 residues. The CDR3 coding sequence is TGCGCCAGCAGCCAAGCCCTAGGTGGGGGGAAGAGCTCCTACGAGCAGTACTTC. This translates into CASSQALGGGKSSYEQYF.

This chain joins TRBV28 and TRBJ2-7; D is possibly TRBD2 (5 bases). The CDR3 length is 17 residues. V dropped 3 bases and J dropped 0 bases, with 18 bases sitting between them. Germline V gene lookup returns CDR1 MDHEN and CDR2 SYDVKM. The CDR3 DNA follows: TGTGCCAGCAGTTTGCCGGGAATCAGACGCACCTCCTACGAGCAGTACTTC. It yields the protein CASSLPGIRRTSYEQYF.

This clone was observed a few times. This chain connects TRBV7-9 to TRBJ2-7; possibly TRBD1 for D (6 bases). The CDR3 runs 13 residues. From germline, CDR1 is SEHNR and CDR2 FQNEAQ (reference sequence). Trimming pared 5 bases from V and 2 bases from J, leaving 10 bases between. This chain's CDR3 is CASSRDTTYEQYF. The CDR3 DNA sequence: TGTGCCAGCAGCCGGGACACCACCTACGAGCAGTACTTC.

The V gene is TRBV28, the J gene TRBJ1-5; a weak D match, TRBD1 (5 bases). The length of the CDR3 is 16 residues. CDR1 is MDHEN and CDR2 is SYDVKM in the germline V gene. Trimming removed 7 bases from V and 4 bases from J, with 20 bases in between. CDR3 protein: CASTPGRRGWNQPQHF. CDR3 nucleotides: TGTGCCAGCACTCCGGGCAGGAGGGGCTGGAATCAGCCCCAGCATTTT.

The rearrangement joins TRBV6-5 to TRBJ1-1, with 7 bases lining up with TRBD1. The CDR3 spans 14 residues. CDR1 is MNHEY, CDR2 SVGAGI, per germline. J was trimmed by 1 base and V by 4 bases; bases with no gene match: 3. The CDR3 nucleotides read TGTGCCAGCAGTTCGGGACAGACGAACACTGAAGCTTTCTTT. Encoded protein: CASSSGQTNTEAFF.

In this sample, this clone turned up a few times. J is TRBJ1-1 and V is TRBV5-4; possibly TRBD1 for D (6 bases). The CDR3 contains 14 residues. The germline gives CDR1 SGHNT, CDR2 YYREEE (reference sequence). Trimming removed 0 bases at V and 6 bases at J, with 12 bases between. CDR3 bases: TGTGCCAGCAGCTTGGACCTGGGGGGGCCTGAAGCTTTCTTT. It yields the protein CASSLDLGGPEAFF.

The chain couples TRBV5-4 to TRBJ1-1; no firm D call. The germline CDR1 and CDR2 sequences are SGHNT and YYREEE (reference sequence). The CDR3 loop spans 16 amino acids. The V end was cut by 1 base, the J end by 3 bases, with 16 bases between. Here the CDR3 DNA reads TGTGCCAGCAGCTTGCTTGCGGGGAATAGGGACACTGAAGCTTTCTTT. This gives the protein CASSLLAGNRDTEAFF.

V and J are TRBV2 and TRBJ2-5; a possible D gene is TRBD2 (5 bases). Looked up from germline, CDR1 is SNHLY and CDR2 is FYNNEI. The CDR3 has 14 amino acids. Trimming shortened V by 8 bases and J by 0 bases, and 13 bases separated the two germline ends. The CDR3 region is CASEGSRNQETQYF. Here the CDR3 DNA reads TGTGCCAGCGAGGGTAGTCGGAACCAAGAGACCCAGTACTTC.